Sequencing of this T cell receptor beta chain was carried out in a study of early T cells in non-severe SARS-CoV-2 infection. Findings of the study overall: Anti-spike CD8 responses were favored in VDJdb matching, and private and CD4 specificities were missed.

TCRdb recomputed calls from the 5' RACE reads with MiXCR, one row per CDR3 protein. The data show roughly 72,000 distinct CDR3 sequences, around 13% seen once. As regards this clonotype: Its target is unknown.

The CDR3 consists of 13 residues. The germline gives CDR1 SGHVS, CDR2 FQNEAQ. Trimming took 3 bases from V and 6 from J, leaving 8 bases between them. This sequence was found in an adult who was a healthcare worker with PCR-confirmed SARS-CoV-2 infection or an uninfected control (not recorded which). The sample consisted of whole blood. The rearrangement links TRBV7-8 to TRBJ2-2; D uncertain. The DNA for the CDR3 is TGTGCCAGCAGCTTCTCTTATCCCGGGGAGCTGTTTTTT. It is translated as CASSFSYPGELFF.